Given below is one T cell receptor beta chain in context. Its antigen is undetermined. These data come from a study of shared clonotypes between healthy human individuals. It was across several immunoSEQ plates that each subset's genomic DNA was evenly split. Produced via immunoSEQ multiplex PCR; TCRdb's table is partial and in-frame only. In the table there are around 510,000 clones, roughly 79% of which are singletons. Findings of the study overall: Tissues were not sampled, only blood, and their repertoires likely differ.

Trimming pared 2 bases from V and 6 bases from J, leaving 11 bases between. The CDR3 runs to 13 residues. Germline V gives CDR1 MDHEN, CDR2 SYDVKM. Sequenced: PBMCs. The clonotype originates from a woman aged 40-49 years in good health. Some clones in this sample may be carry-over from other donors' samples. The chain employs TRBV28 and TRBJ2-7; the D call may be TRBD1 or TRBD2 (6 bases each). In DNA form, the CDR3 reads TGTGCCAGCAGTTTACCGGGGGCGGTCGAGCAGTACTTC. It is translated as CASSLPGAVEQYF.